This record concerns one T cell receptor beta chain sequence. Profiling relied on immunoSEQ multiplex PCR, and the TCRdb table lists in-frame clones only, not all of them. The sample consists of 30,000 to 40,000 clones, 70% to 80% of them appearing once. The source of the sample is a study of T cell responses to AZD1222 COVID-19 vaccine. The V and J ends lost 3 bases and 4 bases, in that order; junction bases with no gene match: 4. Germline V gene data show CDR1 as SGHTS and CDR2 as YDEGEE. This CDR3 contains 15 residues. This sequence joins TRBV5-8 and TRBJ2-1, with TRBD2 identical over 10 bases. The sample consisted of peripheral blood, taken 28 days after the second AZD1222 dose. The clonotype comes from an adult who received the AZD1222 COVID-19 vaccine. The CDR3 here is CASSSAGGRYNEQFF. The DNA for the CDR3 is TGTGCCAGCAGCTCAGCGGGAGGGCGGTACAATGAGCAGTTCTTC. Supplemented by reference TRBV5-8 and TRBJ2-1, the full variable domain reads EAGVTQSPTHLIKTRGQQATLRCSPISGHTSVYWYQQALGLGLQFLLWYDEGEERNRGNFPPRFSGRQFPNYSSELNVNALELEDSALYLCASSSAGGRYNEQFFGPGTRLTVL.